This T cell receptor beta chain was recorded in a study of blood T cell repertoires in COVID-19. Study-wide context: From T cells, B-cell-depleted T cells, or PBMCs came the material, which was cDNA or gDNA.

Per the authors' pipeline: By means of reference gene primer amplification, nucleated cell counts were estimated. Assay used: immunoSEQ multiplex PCR; TCRdb lists only in-frame clones, some missing. That table gives V, J and clone size, and the DNA gave D and trimming. The data contain approximately 40,000 clones, around 90% of them singletons. The CDR3 totals 13 residues. Trimming removed 10 bases from V and 7 bases from J, with 20 bases in between. Germline CDR1 MNHNY, CDR2 SVGAGI (reference sequence). This receptor was taken from a woman aged 80 or over in a cohort sampled during active or convalescent COVID-19. V gene TRBV6-6 combines with J gene TRBJ2-7; perhaps TRBD1 as D (6 bases). The specimen was peripheral blood. The CDR3 spells CAISTTGMGEQYF. The CDR3 coding sequence is TGTGCCATCTCTACTACAGGGATGGGGGAGCAGTACTTC.